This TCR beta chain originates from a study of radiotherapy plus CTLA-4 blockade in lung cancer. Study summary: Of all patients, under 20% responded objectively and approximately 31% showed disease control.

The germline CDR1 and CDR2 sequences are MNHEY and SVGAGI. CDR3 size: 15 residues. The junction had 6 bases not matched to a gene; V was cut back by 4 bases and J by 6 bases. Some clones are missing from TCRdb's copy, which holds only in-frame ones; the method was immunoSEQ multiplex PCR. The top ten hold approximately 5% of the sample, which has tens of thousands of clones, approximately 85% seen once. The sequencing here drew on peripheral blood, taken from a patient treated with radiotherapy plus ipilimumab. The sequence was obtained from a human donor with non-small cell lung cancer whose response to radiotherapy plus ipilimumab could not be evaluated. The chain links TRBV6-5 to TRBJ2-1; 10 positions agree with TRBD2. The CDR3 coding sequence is TGTGCCAGCAGTTTCCTAGCGGGAGCTTTCAATGAGCAGTTCTTC. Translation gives CASSFLAGAFNEQFF.